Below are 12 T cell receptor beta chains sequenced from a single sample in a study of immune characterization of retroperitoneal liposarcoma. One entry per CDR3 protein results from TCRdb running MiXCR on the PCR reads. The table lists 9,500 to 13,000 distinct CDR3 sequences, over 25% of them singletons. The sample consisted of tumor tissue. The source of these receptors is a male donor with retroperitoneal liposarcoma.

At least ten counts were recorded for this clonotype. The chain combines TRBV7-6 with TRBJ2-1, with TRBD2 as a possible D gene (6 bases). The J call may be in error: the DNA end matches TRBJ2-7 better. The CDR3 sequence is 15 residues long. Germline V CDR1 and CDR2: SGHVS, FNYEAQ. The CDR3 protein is CASSLSGTGLYEQYF. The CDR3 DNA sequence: TGTGCCAGCAGCTTGTCCGGGACGGGACTTTACGAGCAGTACTTC.

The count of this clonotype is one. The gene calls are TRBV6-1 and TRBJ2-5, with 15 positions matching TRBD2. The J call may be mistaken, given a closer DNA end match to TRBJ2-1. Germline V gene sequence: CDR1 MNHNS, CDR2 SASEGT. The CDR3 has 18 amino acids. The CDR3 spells CASSEVGLAGGPGNEQFF. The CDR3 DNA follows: TGTGCCAGCAGTGAAGTAGGACTAGCGGGAGGGCCGGGTAATGAGCAGTTCTTC.

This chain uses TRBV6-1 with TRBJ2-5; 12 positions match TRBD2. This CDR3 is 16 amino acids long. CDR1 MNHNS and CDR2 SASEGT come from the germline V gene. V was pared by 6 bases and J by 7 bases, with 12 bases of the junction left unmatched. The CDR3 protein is CASRLLAGGADATQYF. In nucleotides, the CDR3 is TGTGCCAGCAGGCTCCTAGCGGGAGGGGCTGATGCGACCCAGTACTTC.

CDR3: CASSYRVVPGDEQFF. The DNA of the CDR3 is TGTGCCAGCAGTTACCGCGTGGTCCCCGGAGATGAGCAGTTCTTC. The chain has TRBV6-5 and TRBJ2-1; D is unclear. CDR1 is MNHEY, CDR2 SVGAGI, per germline. The V end lost 2 bases, the J end lost 8 bases, and 16 bases lay between the germline ends. CDR3 length: 15 amino acids.

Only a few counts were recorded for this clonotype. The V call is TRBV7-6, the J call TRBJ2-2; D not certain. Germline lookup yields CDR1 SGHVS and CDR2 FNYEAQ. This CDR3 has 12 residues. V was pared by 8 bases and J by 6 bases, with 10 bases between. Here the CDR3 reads CASRAESGELFF. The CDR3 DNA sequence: TGTGCCAGCCGAGCAGAGTCCGGGGAGCTGTTTTTT.

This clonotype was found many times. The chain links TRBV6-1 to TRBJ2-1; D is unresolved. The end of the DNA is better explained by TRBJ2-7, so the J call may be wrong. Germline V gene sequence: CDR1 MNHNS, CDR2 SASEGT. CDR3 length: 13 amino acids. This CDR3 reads CASKGRTYNEQYF. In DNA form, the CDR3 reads TGTGCCAGCAAGGGTCGAACCTACAATGAGCAGTACTTC.

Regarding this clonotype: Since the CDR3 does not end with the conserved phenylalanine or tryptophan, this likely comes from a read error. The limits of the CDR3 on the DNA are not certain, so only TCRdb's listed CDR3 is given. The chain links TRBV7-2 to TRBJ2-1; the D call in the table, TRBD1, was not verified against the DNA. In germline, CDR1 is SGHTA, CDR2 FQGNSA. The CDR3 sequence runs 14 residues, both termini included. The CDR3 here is CASSSTGWERAASP.

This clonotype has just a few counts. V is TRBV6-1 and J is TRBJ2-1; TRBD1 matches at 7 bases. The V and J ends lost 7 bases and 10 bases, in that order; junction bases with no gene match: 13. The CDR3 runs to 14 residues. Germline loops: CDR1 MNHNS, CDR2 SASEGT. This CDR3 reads CASKEVTGDYEQFF. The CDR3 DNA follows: TGTGCCAGCAAAGAAGTCACAGGGGATTACGAGCAGTTCTTC.

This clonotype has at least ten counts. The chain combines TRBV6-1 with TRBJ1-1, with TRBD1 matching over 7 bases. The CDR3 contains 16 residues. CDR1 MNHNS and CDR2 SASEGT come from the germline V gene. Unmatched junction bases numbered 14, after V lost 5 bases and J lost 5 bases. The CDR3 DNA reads TGTGCCAGCAGTTCTCGAAGATACAGGGGAGGGACTGAAGCTTTCTTT. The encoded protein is CASSSRRYRGGTEAFF.

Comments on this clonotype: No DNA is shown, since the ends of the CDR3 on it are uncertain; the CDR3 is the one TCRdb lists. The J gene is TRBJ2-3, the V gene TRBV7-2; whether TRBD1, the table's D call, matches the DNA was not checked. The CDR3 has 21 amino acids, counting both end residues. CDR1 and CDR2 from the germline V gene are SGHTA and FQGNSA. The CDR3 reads CASSSRQGSHEQFFGPDTQYF.

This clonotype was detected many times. Here the CDR3 reads CASSYSPGYEQFF. CDR3 bases: TGTGCCAGCAGTTACTCGCCCGGCTACGAGCAGTTCTTC. The chain uses TRBV6-6 and TRBJ2-1; no reliable D call. The germline V and J ends were trimmed by 0 bases and 10 bases, with 10 bases remaining between them. The CDR3 length is 13 residues. The germline CDR1 and CDR2 sequences are MNHNY and SVGAGI (reference sequence).

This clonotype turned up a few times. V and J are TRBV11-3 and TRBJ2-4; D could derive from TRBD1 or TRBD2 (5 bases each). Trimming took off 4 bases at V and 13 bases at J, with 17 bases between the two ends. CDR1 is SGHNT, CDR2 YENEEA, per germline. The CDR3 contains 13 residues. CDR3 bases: TGTGCCAGCAGCTCGGGGCTCGGTGGTGAGCAGTACTTC. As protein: CASSSGLGGEQYF.